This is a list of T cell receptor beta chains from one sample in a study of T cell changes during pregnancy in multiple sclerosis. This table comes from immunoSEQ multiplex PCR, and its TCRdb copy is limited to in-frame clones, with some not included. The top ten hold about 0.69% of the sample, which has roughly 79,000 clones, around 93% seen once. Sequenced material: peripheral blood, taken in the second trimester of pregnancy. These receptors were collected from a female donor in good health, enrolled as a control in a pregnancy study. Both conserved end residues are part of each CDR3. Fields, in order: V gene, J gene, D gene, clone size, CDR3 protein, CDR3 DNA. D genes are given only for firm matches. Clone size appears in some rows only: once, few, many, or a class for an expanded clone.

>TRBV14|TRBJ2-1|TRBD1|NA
CASSQDYWGQGSGGNYNEQFF
TGTGCCAGCAGCCAAGATTATTGGGGACAGGGATCGGGCGGGAACTACAATGAGCAGTTCTTC
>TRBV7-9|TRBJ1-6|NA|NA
CASSLDPPSSPGSPLHF
TGTGCCAGCAGCTTAGATCCTCCCTCGTCCCCAGGTTCACCCCTCCACTTT
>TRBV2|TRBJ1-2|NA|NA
CASSEGQGYYYGYTF
TGTGCCAGCAGTGAAGGGCAGGGGTATTACTATGGCTACACCTTC
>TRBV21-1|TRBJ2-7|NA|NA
CASRGTTVAYEQYF
TGTGCCAGCAGGGGGACTACAGTAGCCTACGAGCAGTACTTC
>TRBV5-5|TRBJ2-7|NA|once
CASSFPRDSSYEQYF
TGTGCCAGCAGCTTCCCCCGCGACAGCTCCTACGAGCAGTACTTC
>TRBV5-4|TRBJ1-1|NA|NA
CASSLAQGMNTEAFF
TGTGCCAGCAGCTTGGCTCAGGGGATGAACACTGAAGCTTTCTTT
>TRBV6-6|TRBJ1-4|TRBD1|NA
CASSYLGRGEVKLFF
TGTGCCAGCAGTTACCTGGGCAGGGGGGAGGTCAAACTGTTTTTT
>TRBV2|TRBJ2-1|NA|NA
CASSGDWSEQFF
TGTGCCAGCAGTGGGGACTGGAGTGAGCAGTTCTTC
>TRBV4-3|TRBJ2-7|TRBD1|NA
CASSQDTGQGTIYEQYF
TGCGCCAGCAGCCAAGATACGGGACAGGGGACAATCTACGAGCAGTACTTC
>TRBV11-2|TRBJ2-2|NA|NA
CASSLDQTGELFF
TGTGCCAGCAGCTTAGATCAAACCGGGGAGCTGTTTTTT
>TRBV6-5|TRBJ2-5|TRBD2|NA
CASSSGREGTQYF
TGTGCCAGCAGTTCCGGCCGGGAGGGGACCCAGTACTTC
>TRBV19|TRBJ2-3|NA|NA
CASESGLQAGTDTQYF
TGTGCCAGTGAATCCGGACTACAAGCGGGCACAGATACGCAGTATTTT
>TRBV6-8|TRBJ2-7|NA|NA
CASSYSRCSYEQYF
TGTGCCAGCAGTTATTCCAGGTGTTCCTACGAGCAGTACTTC
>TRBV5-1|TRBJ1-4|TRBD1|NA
CASSHGTGEKLFF
TGCGCCAGCAGCCACGGGACAGGAGAAAAACTGTTTTTT
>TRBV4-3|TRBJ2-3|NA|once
CASSLDSLQYTDTQYF
TGCGCCAGCAGCCTTGATTCCCTACAGTACACAGATACGCAGTATTTT
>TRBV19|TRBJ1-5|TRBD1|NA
CASSDREDQPQHF
TGTGCCAGTAGCGACAGGGAGGATCAGCCCCAGCATTTT
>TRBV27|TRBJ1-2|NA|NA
CASSPTLGGYTF
TGTGCCAGCAGTCCAACTCTAGGCGGCTACACCTTC
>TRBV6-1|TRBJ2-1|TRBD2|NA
CASSARLAGDNEQFF
TGTGCCAGCAGTGCCCGACTAGCGGGGGACAATGAGCAGTTCTTC
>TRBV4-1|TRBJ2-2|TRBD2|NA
CASSQEPTSGGPTGELFF
TGCGCCAGCAGCCAAGAGCCCACAAGCGGGGGACCCACCGGGGAGCTGTTTTTT
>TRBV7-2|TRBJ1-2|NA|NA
CASTTGPTIYGYTF
TGTGCCAGCACCACAGGGCCGACCATCTATGGCTACACCTTC
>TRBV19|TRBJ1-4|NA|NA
CASSTYIATNEKLFF
TGTGCCAGTAGTACTTACATTGCAACTAATGAAAAACTGTTTTTT
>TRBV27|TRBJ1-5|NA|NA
CASSPAILLNQPQHF
TGTGCCAGCAGTCCCGCGATCCTTTTGAATCAGCCCCAGCATTTT
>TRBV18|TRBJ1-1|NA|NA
CASSPPSAGRVNTEAFF
TGTGCCAGCTCACCACCGAGCGCAGGCAGGGTGAACACTGAAGCTTTCTTT
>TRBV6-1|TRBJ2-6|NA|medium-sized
CASSELSGANVLTF
TGTGCCAGCAGTGAACTCTCTGGGGCCAACGTCCTGACTTTC
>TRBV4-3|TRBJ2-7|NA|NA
CASSQDGQSSGEQYF
TGCGCCAGCAGCCAAGATGGGCAGAGTTCTGGGGAGCAGTACTTC
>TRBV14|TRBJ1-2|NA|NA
CASRRGSYGYTF
TGTGCCAGCAGGCGGGGATCCTATGGCTACACCTTC
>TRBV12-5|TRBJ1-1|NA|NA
CASASGGATEAFF
TGTGCTAGTGCCTCCGGAGGGGCCACTGAAGCTTTCTTT
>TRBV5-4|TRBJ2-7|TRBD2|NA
CASSLDAGLAYEQYF
TGTGCCAGCAGCTTGGATGCGGGACTAGCCTACGAGCAGTACTTC
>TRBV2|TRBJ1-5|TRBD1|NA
CASSEAAGGYQPQHF
TGTGCCAGCAGTGAAGCGGCAGGGGGCTATCAGCCCCAGCATTTT
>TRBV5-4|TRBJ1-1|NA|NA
CASSFYPAGDTEAFF
TGTGCCAGCAGCTTTTATCCCGCAGGGGACACTGAAGCTTTCTTT
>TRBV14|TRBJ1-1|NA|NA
CASSFRDTLWGTEAFF
TGTGCCAGCAGCTTTCGGGACACTCTCTGGGGCACTGAAGCTTTCTTT
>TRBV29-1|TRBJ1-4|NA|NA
CSLTDTNEKLFF
TGCAGCCTGACAGACACTAATGAAAAACTGTTTTTT
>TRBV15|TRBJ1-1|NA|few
CATSRDLKGRGTEAFF
TGTGCCACCAGCAGAGATCTGAAGGGTAGGGGCACTGAAGCTTTCTTT
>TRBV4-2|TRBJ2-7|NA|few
CASSLTGSYEQYF
TGTGCCAGCAGCCTGACAGGCTCCTACGAGCAGTACTTC
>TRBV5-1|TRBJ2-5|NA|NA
CASSLVEGRKETQYF
TGCGCCAGCAGCTTGGTGGAGGGACGAAAAGAGACCCAGTACTTC
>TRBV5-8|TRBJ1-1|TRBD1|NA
CASSSSEFTGQGLNTEAFF
TGTGCCAGCAGCTCGTCGGAATTCACTGGACAGGGGTTGAACACTGAAGCTTTCTTT